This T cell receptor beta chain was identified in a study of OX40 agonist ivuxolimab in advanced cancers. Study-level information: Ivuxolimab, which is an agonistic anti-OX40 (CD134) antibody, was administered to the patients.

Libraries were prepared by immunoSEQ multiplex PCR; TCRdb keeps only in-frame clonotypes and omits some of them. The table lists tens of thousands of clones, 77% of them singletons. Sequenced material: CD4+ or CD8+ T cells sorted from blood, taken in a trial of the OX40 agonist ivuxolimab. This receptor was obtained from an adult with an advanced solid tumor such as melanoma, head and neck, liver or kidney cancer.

The CDR3 spells CASSVGGTSSNTGELFF. The DNA for the CDR3 is TGTGCCAGCAGCGTAGGAGGGACTAGCTCGAACACCGGGGAGCTGTTTTTT. The rearrangement links TRBV9 to TRBJ2-2; 9 nucleotides line up with TRBD2. Germline assignment: CDR1 SGDLS and CDR2 YYNGEE. The CDR3 is made up of 17 amino acids. V trimming: 0 bases; J trimming: 0 bases; junction bases outside the gene matches: 3.